These 6 T cell receptor beta chains came from one sample sequenced in a study of shared clonotypes between healthy human individuals. The protocol was immunoSEQ multiplex PCR, while the TCRdb copy is restricted to in-frame clones and leaves out a portion. The data hold a few hundred thousand clones, with approximately 70% observed a single time. Material: memory CD4+ T cells sorted from blood. Specified subset: CD45RA-negative fraction. These receptors were collected from a man between 25 and 39 years old in good health.

This rearrangement joins TRBV7-6 to TRBJ1-1; a possible D gene is TRBD1 (5 bases). V dropped 0 bases and J dropped 3 bases, with 5 bases sitting between them. CDR3 length: 13 residues. Germline V gene sequence: CDR1 SGHVS, CDR2 FNYEAQ. The CDR3 protein is CASSLAGDTEAFF. The CDR3 DNA sequence: TGTGCCAGCAGCTTAGCAGGGGACACTGAAGCTTTCTTT.

The V and J genes are TRBV5-1 and TRBJ2-7; D gene uncertain. The germline V and J ends were trimmed by 3 bases and 9 bases, with 16 bases remaining between them. Germline V gene data show CDR1 as SGHRS and CDR2 as YFSETQ. The length of the CDR3 is 13 residues. CDR3 DNA sequence: TGCGCCAGCAGCTATCAGGATCGGATGGTGCAGTACTTC. Translated: CASSYQDRMVQYF.

The DNA for the CDR3 is TGTGCCAGCAGCTGGACTAGCGGGAGGAGCGCCGGGGAGCTGTTTTTT. Residues: CASSWTSGRSAGELFF. The rearrangement links TRBV2 to TRBJ2-2, with TRBD2 matching 14 bases. Germline V lookup: CDR1 SNHLY, CDR2 FYNNEI. This CDR3 comprises 16 residues. V was clipped by 6 bases and J by 6 bases; unmatched bases: 6.

This clone was seen ten or more times. This chain connects TRBV5-6 to TRBJ1-1; tentative D call: TRBD1 (5 bases). V was clipped by 2 bases and J by 1 base, with 9 bases between them. The CDR3 sequence is 14 residues long. From germline, CDR1 is SGHDT and CDR2 YYEEEE. DNA for the CDR3: TGTGCCAGCAGCTTTTTCCAGGGGAACACTGAAGCTTTCTTT. It codes for CASSFFQGNTEAFF. Variable domain in full (rest from reference TRBV5-6 and TRBJ1-1): DAGVTQSPTHLIKTRGQQVTLRCSPKSGHDTVSWYQQALGQGPQFIFQYYEEEERQRGNFPDRFSGHQFPNYSSELNVNALLLGDSALYLCASSFFQGNTEAFFGQGTRLTVV.

V gene TRBV7-6 combines with J gene TRBJ2-1; D gene uncertain. Germline V CDR1 and CDR2: SGHVS, FNYEAQ. Trimming removed 4 bases at V and 0 bases at J, with 10 bases between. The CDR3 covers 15 residues. The CDR3 reads CASSSTFSSYNEQFF. The CDR3 region has the DNA TGTGCCAGCAGCTCTACTTTTAGCTCCTACAATGAGCAGTTCTTC.

The rearrangement links TRBV6-1 to TRBJ2-7; D gene uncertain. Deletions cut 8 bases from V and 2 bases from J, with 16 bases between. Germline loops: CDR1 MNHNS, CDR2 SASEGT. The CDR3 loop spans 14 amino acids. CDR3 sequence: CASRSETGAYEQYF. In DNA form, the CDR3 reads TGTGCCAGCCGAAGCGAGACCGGCGCCTACGAGCAGTACTTC.